The present entry profiles one T cell receptor beta chain with its context. No antigen is known for it. One end of the junction fails to match germline, which may point to a read error. The germline V gene gives CDR1 as MNHNS and CDR2 as SASEGT. The CDR3 goes from the cysteine to the phenylalanine over 16 residues. Only the CDR3 DNA is retained, 48 bases long and in frame from the first base. This entry belongs to a study of T cell repertoires in cytomegalovirus infection (dated by TCRdb to between 2017 and 2020). Background on the whole study: Peptide stimulations targeted recently identified HLA-C-restricted CMV epitopes, whose presentation resists viral immunomodulation, together with well-studied HLA-B-restricted epitopes. Because public TCR beta signatures pointed to carriage of CMV infection together with the matching HLA type, the HLA type of each donor mattered for the analysis.

These reads were obtained on an Illumina HiSeq 1500. The public reads were reprocessed in TCRdb via fastp at Q25 and MiXCR, keeping in-frame beta chains. Each entry is one CDR3 protein sequence, shown with its most common DNA and genes. This sample is represented by hundreds of thousands of distinct CDR3 sequences; less than 40% of them were singletons. In total, the top ten clones hold roughly 13% of the sample. Study-level results and caveats: In both this cohort and an independent approximately 350-donor cohort, the cumulative frequency of public TCR beta family members distinguished carriers of CMV infection plus the relevant HLA type. The ex vivo response was dominated by HLA-C-restricted CMV-specific TCR beta clonotypes, which also provided the single most frequent clonotype in two of eight donors.

This specimen's treatment or condition label, interpreted: in vitro stimulation with specific CMV peptide epitopes to enrich CMV-specific T cells. The sequence links TRBV6-1 to TRBJ1-5, and possibly TRBD1, on 5 matching bases. Here the sequenced sample was cultured CD8+ T cells from PBMCs, taken from culture after CMV antigen stimulation. The clonotype comes from a human donor in good health (CMV status not recorded). Some clones in this sample may be carry-over from other donors' samples. This receptor carries the CDR3 CASSDGGGGSNQPQHF. The nucleotides are TGTGCCAGCAGTGACGGGGGTGGGGGTAGCAATCAGCCCCAACATTTT.